This T cell receptor (beta chain) was found in a study of shared clonotypes between healthy human individuals (TCRdb year 2020). Regarding the complete study: A couple of women and a few men aged 18 to 49 years were included in the cohort. To estimate repertoire size and how much clonotype sharing occurs between individuals, the study deeply sequenced the blood TCR repertoires of several healthy adults. Leukapheresis yielded between about 0.85 and 10 billion PBMCs per donor. For each donor, CD4 naive and CD4 memory were each given three plates, CD8 naive was given two plates, and CD8 memory was given one plate. Libraries were prepared and TCR repertoires were sequenced by different laboratories using diverse techniques, in order to increase sequencing depth and limit assay-specific biases.

This clone occurred once. The antigen this receptor binds is unknown. No quality values exist for individual bases; no much larger clone is one base distant. The germline V gene specifies MGHDK as CDR1 and SYGVNS as CDR2. Germline trimming amounts to 9 bases on V and 5 bases on J, with 9 as the count of junction bases outside the gene matches. There are 13 amino acids in the CDR3, from cysteine to phenylalanine inclusive. Only the CDR3 DNA stays, 39 bases, in frame from base 1. Overall study outcomes, separate from this receptor: Naive subsets generally had larger estimated clonotype richness than memory subsets did. Compared with non-shared clonotypes, the clonotypes found in all four sorted-subset donors had higher generation probabilities. When several donors were compared, the shared fraction of clonotypes was about 5% for naive CD4, 3.5% to 4% for naive CD8, 2% to 2.5% for memory CD4, and 0.3% to 0.5% for memory CD8. Incomplete sequencing was indicated by rarefaction of sorted-subset datasets, despite the large sequencing depth. Based on pairwise subsampling, the degree of clonotype sharing among donors was expected to be affected by sequencing depth. Sampling was restricted to blood, and TCR repertoires in tissues likely differ from the TCR repertoires found in blood. The small number of donors limited the genetic and exposure-history diversity represented.

The donors were healthy, HIV-negative adults who had no recently reported acute infections or vaccinations. Every donor was a Caucasian adult living in Nashville, Tennessee, USA. Magnetic negative selection was used to enrich CD4+ T cells, after which naive cells were positively selected on CD45RA and the negative fraction became the memory subset. Blood was collected by leukapheresis, and PBMCs were isolated by Ficoll-Histopaque density gradient centrifugation and then cryopreserved in liquid nitrogen vapor phase. Analytical flow cytometry was used to check the purity and quantity of each magnetically sorted T cell population. Each sorted fraction had its genomic DNA isolated and then quantified by UV absorbance on a Nanodrop 2000c. TCR CDR3 regions were amplified from genomic DNA by multiplex PCR using the deep immunoSEQ assay. Genomic DNA extracted from each cell subset was distributed evenly over all wells of several immunoSEQ 96-well plates, and each plate served as one replicate. For sorted subsets, roughly 0.2 ug genomic DNA, equal to some 28,000 T cell genomes, was loaded into each replicate PCR. The purified libraries were quantified using a Qubit 3.0 fluorometer, sized with a Bioanalyzer 2100, and then quantified again using the KAPA Library Quantification kit. A separate single-read 150-cycle Illumina NextSeq 550 flow cell was used to sequence each immunoSEQ 96-well plate. From the authors' description of their analysis: Because the immunoSEQ output included only junctional sequences and no quality scores, the filtering could not be the same as the filtering used for full-length reads. To assign V/J genes and CDR3, sequences were annotated against IMGT germline references using PyIR, a Python wrapper for IgBLAST v1.9. Reads were filtered out if the reads had weak V/J assignments (E-value above 1e-6), no CDR3, stop codons, out-of-frame junctions, or ambiguous translated residues. V3J clonotypes were defined by identical inferred V gene, J gene, and CDR3 amino acid sequence. To compute the percentage overlap between repertoires, the number of shared unique clonotypes was divided by the size of the smaller repertoire. Repertoire richness was assessed with RTK rarefaction, the Chao1 estimator, and Recon v2.1 estimates of unobserved clonotypes. Generation probabilities were computed with OLGA for all TCRbeta clonotypes obtained by the gDNA method from a handful of donors. TCRdb provides this immuneACCESS table in a form limited to in-frame rearrangements. Some clones are lacking; in checked studies, under half of them reflect an unresolved V gene, and why the rest are absent is not known. V, J and clone size reflect that table, while D and trimming were determined from the DNA. The sample table contains over 2 million clones; only one count was recorded for about 90% of them. 0.3% to 0.45% of the sample goes to the ten largest clones.

The sequence came from a man aged 18 to 29 in good health. Some clones in this sample may be carry-over from other donors' samples. What was sequenced was naive CD4+ T cells from PBMCs. Taken with the paper, the label for cell subset or site translates to: CD45RA+ positively selected. This chain is built from TRBV25-1 and TRBJ1-2; the junction holds 7 bases that match TRBD1. Here is the DNA: TGTGCCAGATCAAGACAGGGACCATATGGCTACACCTTC. Its amino acids are CARSRQGPYGYTF.